The present T cell receptor (beta chain) was sequenced within a study of blood T cell repertoires in COVID-19. The data were produced by immunoSEQ multiplex PCR, yet TCRdb's version contains in-frame clones alone and is incomplete. The sample yields under 150,000 clones, approximately 86% seen once. This CDR3 region has 16 residues. Trimming removed 5 bases at V and 0 bases at J, with 14 bases between. CDR1 and CDR2 from the germline V gene are SGHTA and FQGTGA. This clone was counted once. Sequencing was carried out using peripheral blood. The sequence came from a woman in her fifties or sixties who had recovered from COVID-19. This chain connects TRBV7-3 to TRBJ2-1; D not resolved. The CDR3 protein is CASSPRIRGSYNEQFF. CDR3 coding DNA: TGTGCCAGCAGCCCCAGAATCAGAGGCTCCTACAATGAGCAGTTCTTC.